This T cell receptor (beta chain) was retrieved from a study of tumor-infiltrating lymphocytes in oesophageal squamous cell carcinoma. Each CDR3 protein is one row after TCRdb ran MiXCR on the PCR reads. Of under 12,000 distinct CDR3 sequences listed, roughly 50% were seen once; the top ten hold around 20%. The germline CDR1 and CDR2 sequences are SGHTA and FQGTGA. CDR3 size: 17 residues. The TCR was taken from a female donor with esophageal squamous cell carcinoma. The V gene is TRBV7-3, the J gene TRBJ2-7; TRBD2 agrees at 16 bases. The last part of the DNA fits TRBJ2-5 better; the J call may be wrong. The material sequenced was esophageal tumor tissue. The DNA for the CDR3 is TGTGCCAGCAGCTTAATGGGACTAGCGGGAGGGCCGGAGACCCAGTACTTC. Protein: CASSLMGLAGGPETQYF.